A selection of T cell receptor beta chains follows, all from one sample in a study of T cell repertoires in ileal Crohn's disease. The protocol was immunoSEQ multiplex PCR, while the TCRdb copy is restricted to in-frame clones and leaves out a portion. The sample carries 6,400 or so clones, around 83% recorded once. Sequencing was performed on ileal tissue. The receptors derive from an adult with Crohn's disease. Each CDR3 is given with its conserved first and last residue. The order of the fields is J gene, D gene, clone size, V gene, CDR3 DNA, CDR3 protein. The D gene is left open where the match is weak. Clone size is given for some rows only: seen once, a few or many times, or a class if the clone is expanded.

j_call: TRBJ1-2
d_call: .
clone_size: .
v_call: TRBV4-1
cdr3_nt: TGCGCCAGCAGCCCGTCCTCGTCGACTCTTAACTATGGCTACACCTTC
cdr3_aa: CASSPSSSTLNYGYTF

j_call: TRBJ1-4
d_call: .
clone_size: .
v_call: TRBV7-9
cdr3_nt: TGTGCCAGCGACAAAAGGGGGAGAGGTGAAAAACTGTTTTTT
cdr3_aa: CASDKRGRGEKLFF

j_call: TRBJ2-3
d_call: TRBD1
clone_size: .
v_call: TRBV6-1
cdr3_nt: TGTGCCAGCAGTGCCCCTTGGACAGGGATGAGGACAGATACGCAGTATTTT
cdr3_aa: CASSAPWTGMRTDTQYF

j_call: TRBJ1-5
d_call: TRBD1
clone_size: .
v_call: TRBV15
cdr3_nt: TGTGCCACCAGCGATGCGACAGGGGAGGGACAGCCCCAGCATTTT
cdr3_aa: CATSDATGEGQPQHF

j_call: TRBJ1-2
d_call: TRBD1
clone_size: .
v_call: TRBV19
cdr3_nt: TGTGCCACCCCGTCGGACAGGGGTAAGGGCTATGGCTACACCTTC
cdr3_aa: CATPSDRGKGYGYTF

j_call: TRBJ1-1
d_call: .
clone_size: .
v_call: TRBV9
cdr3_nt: TGTGCCAGCAGCGTAGAGGTGGGGCTGGACACTGAAGCTTTCTTT
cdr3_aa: CASSVEVGLDTEAFF

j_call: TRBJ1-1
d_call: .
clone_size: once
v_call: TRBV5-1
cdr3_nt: TGCGCCAGCAGCTCCCGTCGGTTCACTGAAGCTTTCTTT
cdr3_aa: CASSSRRFTEAFF

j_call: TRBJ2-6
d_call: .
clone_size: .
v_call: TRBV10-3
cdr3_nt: TGTGCCACCCAAGGGGGGGCGGAAGGGGCCAACGTCCTGACTTTC
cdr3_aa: CATQGGAEGANVLTF

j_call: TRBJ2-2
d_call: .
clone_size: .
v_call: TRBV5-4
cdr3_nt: TGTGCCAGCAGCGATACAGGGTCAGTCACCGGGGAGCTGTTTTTT
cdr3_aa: CASSDTGSVTGELFF

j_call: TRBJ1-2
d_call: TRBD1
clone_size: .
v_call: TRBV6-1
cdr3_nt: TGTGCCAGCAGTGGGCTAGGGACAGCGGATGGCTACACCTTC
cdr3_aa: CASSGLGTADGYTF

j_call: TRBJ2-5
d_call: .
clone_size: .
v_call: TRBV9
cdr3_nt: TGTGCCAGCAGCACCCGGACCCAAGGGGAGACCCAGTACTTC
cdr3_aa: CASSTRTQGETQYF

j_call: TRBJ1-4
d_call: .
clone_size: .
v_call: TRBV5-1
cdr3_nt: TGCGCCAGCAGCTTGGGAGAAACTAATGAAAAACTGTTTTTT
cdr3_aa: CASSLGETNEKLFF

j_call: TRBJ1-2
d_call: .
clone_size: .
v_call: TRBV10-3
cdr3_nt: TGTGCCATCAGTCCGGCCGGGGCTAACTATGGCTACACCTTC
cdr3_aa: CAISPAGANYGYTF

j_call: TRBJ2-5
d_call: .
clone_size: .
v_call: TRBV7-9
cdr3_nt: TGTGCCAGCAGCTTAATCGGCGAGACCCAGTACTTC
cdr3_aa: CASSLIGETQYF

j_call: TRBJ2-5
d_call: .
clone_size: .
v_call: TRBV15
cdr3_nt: TGTACCACCAGCAGAGAACACCCGGGGAATCACGCGGAGACCCAGTACTTC
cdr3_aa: CTTSREHPGNHAETQYF

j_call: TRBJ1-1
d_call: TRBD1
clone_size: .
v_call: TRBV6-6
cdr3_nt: TGTGCCAGCAGTATTTCGACAGGGGGTGGGACTGAAGCTTTCTTT
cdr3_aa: CASSISTGGGTEAFF

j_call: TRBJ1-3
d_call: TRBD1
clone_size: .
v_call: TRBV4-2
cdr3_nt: TGTGCCAGCAGCCAAGGTTTCTTCCAGGGGGCATTTAATGGGGACACCATATATTTT
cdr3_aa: CASSQGFFQGAFNGDTIYF

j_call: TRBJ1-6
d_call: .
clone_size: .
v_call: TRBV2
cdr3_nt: TGTGCCAGCAGCGCTTACGGGGCACGGTCACCCCTCCACTTT
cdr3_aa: CASSAYGARSPLHF

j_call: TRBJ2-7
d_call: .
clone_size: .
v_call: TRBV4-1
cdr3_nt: TGCGCCAGCAGCCAAGATCACGGCCCCTACGAGCAGTACTTC
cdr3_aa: CASSQDHGPYEQYF

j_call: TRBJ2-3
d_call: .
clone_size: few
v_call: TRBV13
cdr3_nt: TGTGCCAGCAGCTTAGAAGGCGGAGGCCCGTCTGACGGTACGCAGTATTTT
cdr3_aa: CASSLEGGGPSDGTQYF

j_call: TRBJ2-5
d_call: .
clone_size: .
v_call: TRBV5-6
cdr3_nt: TGTGCCAGCAGCTGGCAAGAGACCCAGTACTTC
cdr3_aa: CASSWQETQYF

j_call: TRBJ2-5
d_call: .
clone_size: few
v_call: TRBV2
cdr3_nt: TGTGCCGGTCGGGACATATTACAAGAGACCCAGTACTTC
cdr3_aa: CAGRDILQETQYF

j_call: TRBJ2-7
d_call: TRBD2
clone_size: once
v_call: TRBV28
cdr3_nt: TGTGCCAGCAGTCCCGAGGGGACTAAAAGGAAATACGAGCAGTACTTC
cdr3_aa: CASSPEGTKRKYEQYF

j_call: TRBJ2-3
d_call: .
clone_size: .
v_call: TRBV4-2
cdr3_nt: TGTGCCAGCAGCCAAGATCGCCGGACCCCAGATACGCAGTATTTT
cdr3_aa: CASSQDRRTPDTQYF

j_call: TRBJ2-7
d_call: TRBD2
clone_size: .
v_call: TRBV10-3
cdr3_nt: TGTGCCATCGCGGGGACTAGCGGGGGCTACGAGCAGTACTTC
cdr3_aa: CAIAGTSGGYEQYF

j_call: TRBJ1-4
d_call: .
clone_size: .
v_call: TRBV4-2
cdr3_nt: TGTGCCAGCAGCCAAGGGGGAGGATGGGATGAAAAACTGTTTTTT
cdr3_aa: CASSQGGGWDEKLFF

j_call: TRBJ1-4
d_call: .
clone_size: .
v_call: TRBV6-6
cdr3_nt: TGTGCCAGTTCTTGGGGTGAAAAACTGTTTTTT
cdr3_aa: CASSWGEKLFF

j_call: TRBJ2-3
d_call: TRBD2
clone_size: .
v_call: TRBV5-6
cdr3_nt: TGTGCCAGCAGCTCACTAGCGACAGATACGCAGTATTTT
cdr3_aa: CASSSLATDTQYF

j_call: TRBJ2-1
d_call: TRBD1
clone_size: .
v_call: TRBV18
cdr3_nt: TGTGCCAGCTCACTCCTCCCAACAGGGGGCTGGAATGAGCAGTTCTTC
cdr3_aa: CASSLLPTGGWNEQFF

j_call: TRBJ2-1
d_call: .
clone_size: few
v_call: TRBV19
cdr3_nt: TGTGCCAGTAGTATGGGAAACAATGAGCAGTTCTTC
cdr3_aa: CASSMGNNEQFF

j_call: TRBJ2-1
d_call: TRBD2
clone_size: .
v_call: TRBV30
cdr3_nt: TGTGCCTGGAGCGGGGGGGGGAAAGGGTACAATGAGCAGTTCTTC
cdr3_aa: CAWSGGGKGYNEQFF

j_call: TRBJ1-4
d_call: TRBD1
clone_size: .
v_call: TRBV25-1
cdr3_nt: TGTGCCAGCAGTCAAGACAGGGGGGCAACTAATGAAAAACTGTTTTTT
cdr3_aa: CASSQDRGATNEKLFF

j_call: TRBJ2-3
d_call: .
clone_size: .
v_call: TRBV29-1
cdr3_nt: TGCAGCGTTCCGCTTGGTAGCCTAAGCACAGATACGCAGTATTTT
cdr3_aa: CSVPLGSLSTDTQYF